Listed here is a single T cell receptor beta chain. Antigen: not known. The record originates from a study of T cell responses to AZD1222 COVID-19 vaccine. Study results and caveats: Just 5 or 6 AZD1222 recipients tested seropositive at baseline. CD4 TCRs covered the whole spike, strongest at regions 160-218 and 743-854. All repertoire sampling was performed exclusively after the peak T cell response. Donors were largely white British and mainly female; clonal diversity was possibly underestimated.

There are 15 residues in the CDR3. TCRdb's table, derived via immunoSEQ multiplex PCR, lists solely in-frame clones and lacks some. The data contain about 200,000 clones, around nine tenths of them singletons. The input for sequencing was peripheral blood, taken 28 days after the second dose of the MenACWY control vaccine. The chain carries TRBV1 and TRBJ2-2; no DNA check was done on the table's D call, TRBD2. TRBV1 is deemed a pseudogene. The sequence came from an adult who received the MenACWY meningococcal vaccine as a control. The CDR3 DNA is TGCACCAGCAGCCACGGGGGGGCGGGCACCGGGGAGCTGTTTTTT. Its protein is CTSSHGGAGTGELFF.